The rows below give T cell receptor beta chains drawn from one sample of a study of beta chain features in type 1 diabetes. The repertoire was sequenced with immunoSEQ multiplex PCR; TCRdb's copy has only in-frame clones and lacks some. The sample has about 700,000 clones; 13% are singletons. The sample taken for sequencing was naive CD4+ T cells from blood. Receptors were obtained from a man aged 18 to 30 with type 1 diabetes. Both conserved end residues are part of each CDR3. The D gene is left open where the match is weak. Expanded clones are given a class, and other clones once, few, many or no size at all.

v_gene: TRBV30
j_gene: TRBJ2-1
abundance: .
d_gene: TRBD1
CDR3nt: TGTGCCTGGGGCACCTGGGACAGGCTAATCAATGAGCAGTTCTTC
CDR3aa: CAWGTWDRLINEQFF

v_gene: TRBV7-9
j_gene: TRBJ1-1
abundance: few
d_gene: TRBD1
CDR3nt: TGTGCCAGCAGCTCCAACAGGGGGGGAGACACTGAAGCTTTCTTT
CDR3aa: CASSSNRGGDTEAFF

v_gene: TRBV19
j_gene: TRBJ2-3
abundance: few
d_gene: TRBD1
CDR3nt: TGTGCCAGTAGTGAGGACAGGGGAGCTTCGCAGTATTTT
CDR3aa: CASSEDRGASQYF

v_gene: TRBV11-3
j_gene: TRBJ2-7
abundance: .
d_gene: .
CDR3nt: TGTGCCAGCAGCCAAGACAGCTACGAGCAGTACTTC
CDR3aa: CASSQDSYEQYF

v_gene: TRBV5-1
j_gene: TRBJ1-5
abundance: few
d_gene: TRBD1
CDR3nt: TGCGCCAGCAGCAGGACAGGGGGCCTCGATCAGCCCCAGCATTTT
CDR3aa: CASSRTGGLDQPQHF

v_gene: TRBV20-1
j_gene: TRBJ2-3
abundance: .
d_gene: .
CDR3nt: TGCGGGCCAGCCATCGGGGATACGCAGTATTTT
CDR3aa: CGPAIGDTQYF

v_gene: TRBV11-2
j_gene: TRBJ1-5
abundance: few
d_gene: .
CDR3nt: TGTGCCAGCAGCCCGCAGGGTTATCAGCCCCAGCATTTT
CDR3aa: CASSPQGYQPQHF

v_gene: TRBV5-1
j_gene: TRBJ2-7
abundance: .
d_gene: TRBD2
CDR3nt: TGCGCCAGCAGCCCTAGCGGGGGTACGATGAACGAGCAGTACTTC
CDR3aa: CASSPSGGTMNEQYF

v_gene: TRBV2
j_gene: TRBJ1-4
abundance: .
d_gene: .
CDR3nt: TGTGCCAGCATGGGGGATCCGGGAACCTATCGTGAAAAACTGTTTTTT
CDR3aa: CASMGDPGTYREKLFF

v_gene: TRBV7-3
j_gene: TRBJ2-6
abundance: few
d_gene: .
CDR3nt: TGTGCCAGCAGCTCAGGGTCTGGGGCCAACGTCCTGACTTTC
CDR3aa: CASSSGSGANVLTF

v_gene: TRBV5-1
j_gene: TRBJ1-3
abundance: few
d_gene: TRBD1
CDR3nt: TGCGCCAGCAGCACGGGACAGGGGAGCTTCGGAAACACCATATATTTT
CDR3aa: CASSTGQGSFGNTIYF

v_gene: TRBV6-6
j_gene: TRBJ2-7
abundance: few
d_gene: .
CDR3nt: TGTGCCAGCAGGCCCGGGACACCCTACTACGAGCAGTACTTC
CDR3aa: CASRPGTPYYEQYF

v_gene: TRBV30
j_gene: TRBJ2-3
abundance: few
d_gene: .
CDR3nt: TGTGCCTGGAGCGCCAGCCTAGATACGCAGTATTTT
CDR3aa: CAWSASLDTQYF

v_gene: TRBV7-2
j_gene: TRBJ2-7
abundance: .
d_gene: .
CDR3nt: TGTGCCAGCAGCCCCGGGACGGAACTGAGCTCCTACGAGCAGTACTTC
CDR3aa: CASSPGTELSSYEQYF

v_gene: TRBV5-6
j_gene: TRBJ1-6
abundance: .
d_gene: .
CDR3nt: TGTGCCAGCAGCTTGAAAACCGAGTCACCCCTCCACTTT
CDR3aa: CASSLKTESPLHF

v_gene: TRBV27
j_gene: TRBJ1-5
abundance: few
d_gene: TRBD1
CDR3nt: TGTGCCAGCAGACTACGGACAGGGGGTCAAGGTCAGCCCCAGCATTTT
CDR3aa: CASRLRTGGQGQPQHF

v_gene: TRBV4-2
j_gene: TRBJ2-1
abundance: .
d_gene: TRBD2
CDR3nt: TGTGCCAGCAGCCGCCTGGGACTAGAAATCTATGAGCAGTTCTTC
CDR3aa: CASSRLGLEIYEQFF

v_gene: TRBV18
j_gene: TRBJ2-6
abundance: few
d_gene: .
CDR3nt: TGTGCCAGCTCACTCCTCGCGGCAGCGGGGGCCAACGTCCTGACTTTC
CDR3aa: CASSLLAAAGANVLTF

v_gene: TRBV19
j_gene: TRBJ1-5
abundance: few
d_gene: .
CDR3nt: TGTGCCAGTAGTGAACAGGGAAGCAATCAGCCCCAGCATTTT
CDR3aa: CASSEQGSNQPQHF

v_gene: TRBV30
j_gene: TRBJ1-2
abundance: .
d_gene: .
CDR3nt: TGTGCCTGGGCGGGATCCAACTATGGCTACACCTTC
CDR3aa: CAWAGSNYGYTF

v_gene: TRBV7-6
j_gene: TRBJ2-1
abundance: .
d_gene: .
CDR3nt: TGTGCCAGCAGCTTGTATAAAGTAGGAGATGAGCAGTTCTTC
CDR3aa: CASSLYKVGDEQFF

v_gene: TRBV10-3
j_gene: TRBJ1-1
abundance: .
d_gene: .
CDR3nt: TGTGCCATCAGTGAGTCGAAGGCAGGGACTTACACTGAAGCTTTCTTT
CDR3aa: CAISESKAGTYTEAFF

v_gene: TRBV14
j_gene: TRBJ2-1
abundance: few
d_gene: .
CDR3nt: TGTGCCAGCAGTACAGGGTTTGAGCAGTTCTTC
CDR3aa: CASSTGFEQFF

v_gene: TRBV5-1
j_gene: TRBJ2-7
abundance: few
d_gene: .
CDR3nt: TGCGCCAGCAGCTTGGACAGGCCAATTAGCTCCTACGAGCAGTACTTC
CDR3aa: CASSLDRPISSYEQYF

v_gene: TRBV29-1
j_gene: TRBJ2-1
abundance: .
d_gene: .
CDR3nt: TGCAGCGTTGTCGGTTACAATGAGCAGTTCTTC
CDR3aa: CSVVGYNEQFF

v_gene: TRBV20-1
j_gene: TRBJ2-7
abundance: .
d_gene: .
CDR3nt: TGCAGTGTCGCGACAGACTACGAGCAGTACTTC
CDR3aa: CSVATDYEQYF

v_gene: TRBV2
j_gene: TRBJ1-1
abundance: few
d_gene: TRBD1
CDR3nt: TGTGCCGCGGGACAGGGTAACACTGAAGCTTTCTTT
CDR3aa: CAAGQGNTEAFF

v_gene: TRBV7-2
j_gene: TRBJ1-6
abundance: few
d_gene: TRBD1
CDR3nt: TGTGCCAGCAGCATCGGACAGGGGAGGTCACCCCTCCACTTT
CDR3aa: CASSIGQGRSPLHF

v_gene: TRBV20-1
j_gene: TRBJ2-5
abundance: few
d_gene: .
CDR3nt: TGCAGTGCAACGAAGGAAGTAACCCAGTACTTC
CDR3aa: CSATKEVTQYF

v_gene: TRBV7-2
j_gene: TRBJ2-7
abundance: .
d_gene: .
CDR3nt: TGTGCCAGCAGCTCCCGATCTAGGAAGGGCTCCTACGAGCAGTACTTC
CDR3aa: CASSSRSRKGSYEQYF

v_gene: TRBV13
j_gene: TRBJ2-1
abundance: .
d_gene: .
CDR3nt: TGTGCCAGCACAAAGACGTGGGGATCCAACGTCCTCAATGAGCAGTTCTTC
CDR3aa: CASTKTWGSNVLNEQFF

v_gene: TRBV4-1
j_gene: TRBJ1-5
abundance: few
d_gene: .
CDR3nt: TGCGCCAGCAGCCAAGATTTCATTCAGCCCCAGCATTTT
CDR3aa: CASSQDFIQPQHF